This T cell receptor beta chain originates from a study of regulatory T cells in long-lasting Graves disease. Findings and caveats of the study: Analyses excluded thyroid tissue, covering peripheral blood alone. Lower TCR diversity characterized persistent Graves' patients relative to newly diagnosed patients.

This clonotype was observed at least ten times. What it binds is not known. CDR3 size: 16 residues. CDR1 and CDR2 (germline): SEHNR, FQNEAQ (reference sequence). V lost 5 bases and J 4 bases, leaving 18 bases between the germline ends. The time point here: newly diagnosed GD, antithyroid drugs for less than 3 months. Isolated PBMC RNA provided the starting material for the TCR library. Arm-PCR of CDR3 regions with iRepertoire HTBI primers generated TCR beta libraries. TCRdb recomputed calls from the multiplex PCR reads with MiXCR, one row per CDR3 protein. The sample consists of around 500,000 distinct CDR3 sequences, more than 15% of them appearing once. These same records also appear under a second study, on T cells in Graves' hyperthyroidism and ophthalmopathy. That paper states: HTBI primers were employed in a first-round RT-PCR of the TCR CDR3.

The chain is built from TRBV7-9 and TRBJ2-1; a weak D match, TRBD2 (7 bases). The clonotype comes from a woman aged 40 to 65 with Graves disease. The specimen comprised peripheral blood mononuclear cells (PBMCs), sampled at new diagnosis, from a patient treated with antithyroid drugs. CDR3 in amino acids: CASSDTRGASYNEQFF. DNA of the CDR3: TGTGCCAGCAGCGACACACGGGGGGCATCTTACAATGAGCAGTTCTTC.